This T cell receptor beta chain derives from a study of cytomegalovirus exposure and HLA in healthy donors. A multiplex PCR was run with 60 Vbeta primers and 13 Jbeta primers. Assay: immunoSEQ multiplex PCR; the TCRdb copy retains only in-frame clones and omits some. The table has under 150,000 clones, 79% seen once; the top ten hold over 3%. The CDR3 is made up of 14 amino acids. Trimming cost V 10 bases and J 0 bases; bases outside gene matches: 8. Germline CDR1 reads LNHDA; CDR2 reads SQIVND (reference sequence). This sequence originates from a female donor in good health and CMV-seronegative. The sample was PBMCs. V is TRBV19 and J is TRBJ1-1, with TRBD1 matching 7 bases. CDR3 residues: CATTTGIMNTEAFF. CDR3 in DNA: TGTGCCACCACGACAGGGATCATGAACACTGAAGCTTTCTTT.